Detailed here is one TCR beta chain. These data belong to a study of radiotherapy plus CTLA-4 blockade in lung cancer. Assay used: immunoSEQ multiplex PCR; TCRdb lists only in-frame clones, some missing. This sample has about 19,000 clones, with about 83% found just once. This clonotype was sampled from a human donor with non-small cell lung cancer whose response to radiotherapy plus ipilimumab could not be evaluated. The sample consisted of peripheral blood, taken from a patient treated with radiotherapy plus ipilimumab.

As DNA, the CDR3 is TGTGCCAGCAGCTTAGGCAGGGTAGGAGGAAACACCATATATTTT. Amino acid sequence: CASSLGRVGGNTIYF. V usage is TRBV7-2 and J usage is TRBJ1-3; perhaps TRBD1 as D (5 bases). Trimming cost V 1 base and J 4 bases, with 11 bases left between them. The CDR3 is 15 amino acids. Germline V gives CDR1 SGHTA, CDR2 FQGNSA. Drawing the rest from reference TRBV7-2 and TRBJ1-3, the complete variable domain is GAGVSQSPSNKVTEKGKDVELRCDPISGHTALYWYRQSLGQGLEFLIYFQGNSAPDKSGLPSDRFSAERTGGSVSTLTIQRTQQEDSAVYLCASSLGRVGGNTIYFGEGSWLTVV.